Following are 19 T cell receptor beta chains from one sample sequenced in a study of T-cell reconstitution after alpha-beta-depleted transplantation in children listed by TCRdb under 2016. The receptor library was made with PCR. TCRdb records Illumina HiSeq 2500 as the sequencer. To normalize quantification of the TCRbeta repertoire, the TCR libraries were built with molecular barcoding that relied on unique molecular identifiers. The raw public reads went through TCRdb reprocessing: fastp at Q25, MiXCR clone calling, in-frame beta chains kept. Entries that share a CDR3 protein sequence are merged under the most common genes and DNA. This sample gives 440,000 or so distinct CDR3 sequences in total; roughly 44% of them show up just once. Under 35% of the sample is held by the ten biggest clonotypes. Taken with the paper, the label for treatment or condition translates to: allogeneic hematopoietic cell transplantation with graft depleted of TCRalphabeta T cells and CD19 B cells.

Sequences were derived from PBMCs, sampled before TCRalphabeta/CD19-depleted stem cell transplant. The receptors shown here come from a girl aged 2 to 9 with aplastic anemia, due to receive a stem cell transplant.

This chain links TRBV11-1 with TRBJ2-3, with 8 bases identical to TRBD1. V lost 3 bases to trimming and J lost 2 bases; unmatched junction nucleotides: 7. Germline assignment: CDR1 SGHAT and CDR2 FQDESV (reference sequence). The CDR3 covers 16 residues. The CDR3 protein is CASSFSGQEITDTQYF. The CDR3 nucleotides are TGTGCCAGCAGCTTCTCGGGACAGGAGATCACAGATACGCAGTATTTT.

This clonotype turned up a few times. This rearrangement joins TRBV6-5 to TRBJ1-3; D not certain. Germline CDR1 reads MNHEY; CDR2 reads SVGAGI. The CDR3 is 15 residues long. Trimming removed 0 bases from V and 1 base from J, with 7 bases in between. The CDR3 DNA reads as TGTGCCAGCAGTTACTCGCAAGGGTCTGGAAACACCATATATTTT. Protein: CASSYSQGSGNTIYF.

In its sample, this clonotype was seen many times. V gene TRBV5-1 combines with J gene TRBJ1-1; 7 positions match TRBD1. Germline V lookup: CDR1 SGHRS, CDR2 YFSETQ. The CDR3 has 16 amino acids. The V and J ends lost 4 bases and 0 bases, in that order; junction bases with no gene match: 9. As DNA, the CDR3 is TGCGCCAGCAGCGTGGCCGGGACAGACATGAACACTGAAGCTTTCTTT. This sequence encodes CASSVAGTDMNTEAFF.

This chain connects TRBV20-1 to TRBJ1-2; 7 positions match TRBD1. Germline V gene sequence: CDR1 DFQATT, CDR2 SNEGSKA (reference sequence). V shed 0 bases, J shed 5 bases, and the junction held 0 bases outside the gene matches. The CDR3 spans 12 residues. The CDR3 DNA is TGCAGTGCTAGAGAGACAGGGTATGGCTACACCTTC. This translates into CSARETGYGYTF.

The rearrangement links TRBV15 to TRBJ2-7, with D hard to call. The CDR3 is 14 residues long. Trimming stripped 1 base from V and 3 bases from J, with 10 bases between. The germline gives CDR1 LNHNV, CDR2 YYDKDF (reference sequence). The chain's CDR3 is CATSRVQNHYEQYF. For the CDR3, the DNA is TGTGCCACCAGCAGAGTTCAGAACCACTACGAGCAGTACTTC.

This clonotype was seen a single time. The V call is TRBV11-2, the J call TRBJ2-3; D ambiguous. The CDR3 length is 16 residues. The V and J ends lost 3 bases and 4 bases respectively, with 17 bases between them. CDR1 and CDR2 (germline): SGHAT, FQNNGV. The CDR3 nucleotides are TGTGCCAGCAGCTTGACTTCGACCAGCGTCCCAGATACGCAGTATTTT. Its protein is CASSLTSTSVPDTQYF.

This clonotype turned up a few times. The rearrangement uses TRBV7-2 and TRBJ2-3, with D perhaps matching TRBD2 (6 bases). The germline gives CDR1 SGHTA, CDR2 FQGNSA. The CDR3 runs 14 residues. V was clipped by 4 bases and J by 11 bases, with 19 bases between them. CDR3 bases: TGTGCCAGCAGCTACGGGACTCCCCCCCGGTGGCAGTATTTT. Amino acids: CASSYGTPPRWQYF.

The CDR3 sequence: CASSMVGETQYF. The CDR3 DNA reads TGTGCCAGTAGTATGGTGGGGGAGACCCAGTACTTC. The rearrangement links TRBV19 to TRBJ2-5; D is unclear. Germline V gene lookup returns CDR1 LNHDA and CDR2 SQIVND (reference sequence). Trimming took 3 bases from V and 5 from J, leaving 7 bases between them. This CDR3 has 12 amino acids.

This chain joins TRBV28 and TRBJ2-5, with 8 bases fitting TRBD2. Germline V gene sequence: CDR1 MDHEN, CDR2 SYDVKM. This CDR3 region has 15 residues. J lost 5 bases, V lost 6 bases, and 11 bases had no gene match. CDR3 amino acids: CASRLLRGGKETQYF. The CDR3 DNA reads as TGTGCCAGCAGACTCCTTCGGGGGGGCAAGGAGACCCAGTACTTC.

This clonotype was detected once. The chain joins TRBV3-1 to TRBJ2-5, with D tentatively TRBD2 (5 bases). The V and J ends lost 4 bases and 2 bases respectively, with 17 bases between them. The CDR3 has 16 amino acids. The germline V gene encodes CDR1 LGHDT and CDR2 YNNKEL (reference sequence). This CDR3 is CASSLPRQEDQETQYF. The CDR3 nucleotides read TGTGCCAGCAGCCTCCCCCGGCAGGAGGATCAAGAGACCCAGTACTTC.

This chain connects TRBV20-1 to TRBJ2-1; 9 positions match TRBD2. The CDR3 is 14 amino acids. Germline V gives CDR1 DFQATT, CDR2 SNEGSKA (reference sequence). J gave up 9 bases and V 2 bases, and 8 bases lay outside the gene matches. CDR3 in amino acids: CSARIAGAGGEQFF. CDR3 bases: TGCAGTGCTAGAATAGCGGGAGCAGGGGGTGAGCAGTTCTTC.

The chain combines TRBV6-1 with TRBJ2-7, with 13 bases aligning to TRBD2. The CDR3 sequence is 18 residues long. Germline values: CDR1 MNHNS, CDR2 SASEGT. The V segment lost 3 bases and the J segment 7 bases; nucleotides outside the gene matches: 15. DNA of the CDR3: TGTGCCAGCAGTGACAGCCTTGGACTAGCGGGAGTAGTATGGGAGCAGTACTTC. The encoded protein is CASSDSLGLAGVVWEQYF.

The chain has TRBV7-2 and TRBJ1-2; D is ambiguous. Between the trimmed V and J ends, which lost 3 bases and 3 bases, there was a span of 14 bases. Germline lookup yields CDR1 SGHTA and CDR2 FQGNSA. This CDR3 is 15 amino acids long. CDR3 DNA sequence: TGTGCCAGCAGCTTGTTCGGGCCAATGGACTATGGCTACACCTTC. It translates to CASSLFGPMDYGYTF.

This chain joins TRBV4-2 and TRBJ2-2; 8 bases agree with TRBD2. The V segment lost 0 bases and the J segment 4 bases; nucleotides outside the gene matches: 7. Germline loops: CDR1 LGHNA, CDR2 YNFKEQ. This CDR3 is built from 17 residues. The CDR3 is CASSQDWGLEPTGELFF. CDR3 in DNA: TGTGCCAGCAGCCAAGATTGGGGACTAGAACCCACCGGGGAGCTGTTTTTT.

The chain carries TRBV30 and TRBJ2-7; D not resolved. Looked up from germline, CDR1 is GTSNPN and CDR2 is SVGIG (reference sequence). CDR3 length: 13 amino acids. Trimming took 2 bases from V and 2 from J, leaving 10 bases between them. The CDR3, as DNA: TGTGCCTGGAGTAGGTCTCGGGCCTACGAGCAGTACTTC. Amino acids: CAWSRSRAYEQYF.

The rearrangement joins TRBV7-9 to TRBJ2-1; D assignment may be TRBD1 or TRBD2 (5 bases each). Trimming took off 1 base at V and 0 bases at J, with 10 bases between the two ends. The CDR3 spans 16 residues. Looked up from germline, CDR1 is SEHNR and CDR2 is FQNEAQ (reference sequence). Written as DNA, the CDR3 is TGTGCCAGCAGCTTAGTCGACAGCGGCTCCTACAATGAGCAGTTCTTC. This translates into CASSLVDSGSYNEQFF.

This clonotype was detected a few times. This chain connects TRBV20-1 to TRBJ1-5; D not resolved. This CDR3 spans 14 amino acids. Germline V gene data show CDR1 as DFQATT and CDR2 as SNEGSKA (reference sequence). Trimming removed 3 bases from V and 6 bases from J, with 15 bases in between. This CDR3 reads CSASDRPMSQPQHF. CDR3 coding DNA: TGCAGTGCTAGTGACCGACCTATGAGTCAGCCCCAGCATTTT.

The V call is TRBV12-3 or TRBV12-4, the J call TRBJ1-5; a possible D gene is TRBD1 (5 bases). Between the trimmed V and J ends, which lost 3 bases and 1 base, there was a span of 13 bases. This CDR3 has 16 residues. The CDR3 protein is CASSFRTGPSNQPQHF. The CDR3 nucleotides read TGTGCCAGCAGTTTTAGGACGGGACCAAGCAATCAGCCCCAGCATTTT.

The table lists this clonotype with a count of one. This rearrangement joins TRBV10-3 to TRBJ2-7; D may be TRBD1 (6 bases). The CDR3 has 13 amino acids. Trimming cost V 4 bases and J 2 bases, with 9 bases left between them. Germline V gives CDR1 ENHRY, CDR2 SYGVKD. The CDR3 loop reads CAISARDTYEQYF. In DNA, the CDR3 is TGTGCCATCAGTGCCCGGGACACCTACGAGCAGTACTTC.